Shown below are 15 T cell receptor beta chains from a single sample sequenced in a study of sequential checkpoint blockade in melanoma. Produced via immunoSEQ multiplex PCR; TCRdb's table is partial and in-frame only. This sample yields around 8,800 clones, of which 20% to 30% are seen a single time; about 17% belongs to the top ten. Treatment in this sample: randomized to nivolumab then ipilimumab (arm A) or the reverse (arm B). The sequences come from tumor tissue (inferred from file names), collected from a patient given nivolumab and ipilimumab in sequence. The origin of the receptors is a human donor with melanoma.

A few counts support this clone. This rearrangement joins TRBV4-1 to TRBJ2-7, with D perhaps being TRBD1 or TRBD2 (5 bases each). CDR3 length equals 16 residues. In germline, CDR1 is MGHRA, CDR2 YSYEKL. Trimming removed 2 bases from V and 1 base from J, with 15 bases in between. The CDR3 loop reads CASSQRYGTQSYEQYF. The CDR3 DNA follows: TGCGCCAGCAGCCAAAGATACGGGACCCAATCCTACGAGCAGTACTTC.

The rearrangement links TRBV19 to TRBJ2-7; 7 bases align to TRBD1. Germline-derived CDR1 and CDR2 are LNHDA and SQIVND (reference sequence). With 6 bases clipped from V and 2 bases from J, the junction kept 4 bases outside the gene matches. CDR3 length: 13 residues. The CDR3 reads CASSSGTAYEQYF. The CDR3 coding sequence is TGTGCCAGTAGCTCCGGGACAGCCTACGAGCAGTACTTC.

The chain links TRBV19 to TRBJ1-2, with D tentatively TRBD1 (6 bases). Germline CDR1 LNHDA, CDR2 SQIVND (reference sequence). With 9 bases removed from V and 3 bases from J, the gap between germline ends came to 11 bases. The CDR3 contains 12 residues. The DNA for the CDR3 is TGTGCCAGCAAACAGGGACACTATGGCTACACCTTC. Encoded protein: CASKQGHYGYTF.

The chain has TRBV6-8 and TRBJ1-1; D gene unclear. V was shortened by 8 bases and J by 4 bases, with 11 bases between the two germline ends. This CDR3 is built from 12 residues. Germline lookup yields CDR1 MNHGY and CDR2 SAAAGT. The CDR3 sequence is CASGRRSTEAFF. The DNA of the CDR3 is TGTGCCAGCGGACGGAGGAGCACTGAAGCTTTCTTT.

This chain joins TRBV5-1 and TRBJ2-5; D may be TRBD2 (6 bases). The CDR3 sequence is 14 residues long. Trimming stripped 1 base from V and 4 bases from J, with 11 bases between. Germline V gene data show CDR1 as SGHRS and CDR2 as YFSETQ. In DNA form, the CDR3 reads TGCGCCAGCAGCTTGACTAGCACCGGAGAGACCCAGTACTTC. Its protein product is CASSLTSTGETQYF.

This clone was counted only a few times. The rearrangement joins TRBV7-5 to TRBJ2-3; no check of the table's D call, TRBD1, against the DNA was made. TRBV7-5 is a pseudogene segment. The length of the CDR3 is 15 residues. This chain's CDR3 is CASSLTVWSTDTQYF. The CDR3 DNA is TGTGCCAGCAGCTTAACAGTCTGGAGCACAGATACGCAGTATTTT.

By share, this clone ranks as medium-sized. The chain employs TRBV11-3 and TRBJ2-2; weak D call: TRBD2 (5 bases). The germline CDR1 and CDR2 sequences are SGHNT and YENEEA. Trimming pared 5 bases from V and 3 bases from J, leaving 16 bases between. CDR3 length: 16 residues. CDR3 protein: CASSRGQRRDTGELFF. The CDR3, as DNA: TGTGCCAGCAGCCGAGGTCAGCGGCGAGACACCGGGGAGCTGTTTTTT. The entire variable domain, with the rest obtained from reference TRBV11-3 and TRBJ2-2, is as follows: EAGVVQSPRYKIIEKKQPVAFWCNPISGHNTLYWYLQNLGQGPELLIRYENEEAVDDSQLPKDRFSAERLKGVDSTLKIQPAELGDSAVYLCASSRGQRRDTGELFFGEGSRLTVL.

The J gene is TRBJ2-5, the V gene TRBV11-3; either TRBD1 or TRBD2 may supply D (5 bases each). The germline V gene has CDR1 SGHNT and CDR2 YENEEA. V was pared by 6 bases and J by 3 bases, with 14 bases between. The CDR3 consists of 14 residues. CDR3 sequence (DNA): TGTGCCAGCAGTTTTCCGGGACCCAAAGAGACCCAGTACTTC. It specifies CASSFPGPKETQYF.

This clone was observed at least ten times. This rearrangement joins TRBV7-7 to TRBJ1-2; 9 bases line up with TRBD1. The germline gives CDR1 SSHAT, CDR2 FNYEAQ (reference sequence). The CDR3 is 15 amino acids. V dropped 3 bases and J dropped 7; count of bases not matched to a gene: 9. CDR3: CASSFPGQGPSGYTF. DNA of the CDR3: TGTGCCAGCAGCTTTCCGGGACAGGGCCCCTCTGGCTACACCTTC.

This clone was counted only a few times. This chain links TRBV6-8 with TRBJ2-2, with 10 bases matching TRBD2. V lost 2 bases to trimming and J lost 5 bases; unmatched junction nucleotides: 5. The CDR3 contains 16 residues. In germline, CDR1 is MNHGY, CDR2 SAAAGT. The CDR3 loop is CASSYSLAGATGELFF. Written as DNA, the CDR3 is TGTGCCAGCAGTTACAGCCTAGCGGGAGCGACCGGGGAGCTGTTTTTT.

This clone showed up many times. This chain connects TRBV11-3 to TRBJ1-1; a weak D match, TRBD1 (5 bases). This CDR3 is built from 16 residues. Trimming removed 5 bases from V and 1 base from J, with 17 bases in between. CDR1 and CDR2 from the germline V gene are SGHNT and YENEEA. In DNA form, the CDR3 reads TGTGCCAGCAGCCAAGTGGGGGACCTAACGAACACTGAAGCTTTCTTT. The encoded protein is CASSQVGDLTNTEAFF.

This clone was seen repeatedly, ten times or more. CDR3 DNA: TGTGCCAGCAGCTTAGGCCCGGAGAACTATGGCTACACCTTC. Protein product: CASSLGPENYGYTF. The chain carries TRBV11-3 and TRBJ1-2; D ambiguous. V lost 1 base, J lost 2 bases, and 8 bases lay in between. The CDR3 totals 14 residues. CDR1 and CDR2 from the germline V gene are SGHNT and YENEEA.

The chain joins TRBV30 to TRBJ2-5; TRBD2 matches 10 bases. Trimming took 3 bases from V and 1 from J; bases not matched to a gene: 5. Per the germline V gene, CDR1 is GTSNPN and CDR2 is SVGIG (reference sequence). The CDR3 is 15 amino acids. The CDR3 DNA reads as TGTGCCTGGAGGATCAGCGGGAGGGCCCAAGAGACCCAGTACTTC. Translation gives CAWRISGRAQETQYF.

This clone was observed a few times. The chain joins TRBV28 to TRBJ2-2; 10 bases align to TRBD1. CDR3 length equals 18 residues. The V segment lost 2 bases and the J segment 3 bases; nucleotides outside the gene matches: 9. CDR1 is MDHEN and CDR2 is SYDVKM in the germline V gene. CDR3 residues: CASSLMGQGRRDTGELFF. Here the CDR3 DNA reads TGTGCCAGCAGTTTAATGGGACAGGGGAGACGGGACACCGGGGAGCTGTTTTTT.

The DNA for the CDR3 is TGTGCCAGCAGTTCCGGGACTAGCGGGAGTCTCTACGAGCAGTACTTC. Translating gives CASSSGTSGSLYEQYF. The chain links TRBV28 to TRBJ2-7; the match to TRBD2 covers 14 bases. Germline CDR1 and CDR2: MDHEN and SYDVKM. The CDR3 runs 16 residues. With V trimmed by 4 bases and J by 3 bases, 5 bases remained unmatched. Based on the CDR3 plus reference TRBV28 and TRBJ2-7, the full variable domain is DVKVTQSSRYLVKRTGEKVFLECVQDMDHENMFWYRQDPGLGLRLIYFSYDVKMKEKGDIPEGYSVSREKKERFSLILESASTNQTSMYLCASSSGTSGSLYEQYFGPGTRLTVT.